The next 27 T cell receptor beta chains were all read from a single sample in a study of blood T cell repertoires in COVID-19. Generated by immunoSEQ multiplex PCR, the TCRdb table keeps only in-frame clones and is missing some. The sample contains approximately 150,000 clones, approximately 85% of which appear only once. The material sequenced was peripheral blood. The receptors were gathered from a woman between 45 and 65 years old with COVID-19, enrolled during active disease.

CDR3 coding DNA: TGTGCCAGCAGCTTAATGGGCTCGAACTTTGAGACCCAGTACTTC. Its protein is CASSLMGSNFETQYF. The rearrangement links TRBV5-5 to TRBJ2-5; D gene uncertain. V was cut by 2 bases and J by 5 bases, with 16 bases left in between. The germline CDR1 and CDR2 sequences are SGHKS and YYEKEE (reference sequence). The CDR3 loop spans 15 amino acids.

The chain couples TRBV11-3 to TRBJ1-1; D unclear. Trimming took 0 bases from V and 6 from J, leaving 5 bases between them. Germline CDR1 SGHNT, CDR2 YENEEA. This CDR3 has 12 residues. The CDR3 sequence is CASSLEGAEAFF. The CDR3 bases are TGTGCCAGCAGCTTAGAAGGAGCTGAAGCTTTCTTT.

This clone was picked up one time. This sequence joins TRBV6-1 and TRBJ1-5; no clear D gene. The CDR3 covers 14 residues. CDR1 is MNHNS, CDR2 SASEGT, per germline. Trimming pared 0 bases from V and 5 bases from J, leaving 8 bases between. In DNA, the CDR3 is TGTGCCAGCAGTGAAGCGAGGGAATATCAGCCCCAGCATTTT. Translated, it gives CASSEAREYQPQHF.

The chain recombines TRBV5-1 with TRBJ1-5, with D possibly matching TRBD1 (6 bases). CDR3 length: 15 residues. Trimming took off 1 base at V and 6 bases at J, with 14 bases between the two ends. Germline-derived CDR1 and CDR2 are SGHRS and YFSETQ. As DNA, the CDR3 is TGCGCCAGCAGCTTGTCGGGGGGCGCGGGTCAGCCCCAGCATTTT. The encoded protein is CASSLSGGAGQPQHF.

The chain is built from TRBV18 and TRBJ2-2; TRBD1 matches 10 bases. The ends lost 3 bases at V and 0 bases at J; junction bases unmatched: 4. CDR1 and CDR2 from the germline V gene are KGHSH and LQKENI. This CDR3 region has 17 residues. CDR3 sequence reads: CASSPQTGGSNTGELFF. In DNA form, the CDR3 reads TGTGCCAGCTCACCCCAGACAGGGGGCTCGAACACCGGGGAGCTGTTTTTT.

The CDR3 sequence is CASSLFGDSPLHF. DNA for the CDR3: TGTGCCAGCAGCTTGTTCGGAGATTCACCCCTCCACTTT. V gene TRBV5-4 combines with J gene TRBJ1-6; D remains unclear. In germline, CDR1 is SGHNT, CDR2 YYREEE (reference sequence). The CDR3 loop spans 13 amino acids. Trimming cost V 1 base and J 8 bases, with 7 bases left between them.

This chain connects TRBV25-1 to TRBJ2-1, with 9 bases that match TRBD1. The CDR3 contains 14 residues. J lost 5 bases, V lost 9 bases, and 8 bases had no gene match. From germline, CDR1 is MGHDK and CDR2 SYGVNS. The CDR3 here is CASGGTGTNNEQFF. The CDR3 nucleotides read TGTGCCAGTGGGGGGACAGGGACGAACAATGAGCAGTTCTTC.

The chain recombines TRBV20-1 with TRBJ1-2; 7 bases map to TRBD1. The V gene end was trimmed by 3 bases and the J gene end by 7 bases; junction bases not matched to a gene: 20. This CDR3 is 17 amino acids long. CDR1 is DFQATT and CDR2 is SNEGSKA in the germline V gene (reference sequence). CDR3 nucleotides: TGCAGTGCTAGTGAGGTGTCGACAGGGACGACAGCGGGTGGCTACACCTTC. Its protein product is CSASEVSTGTTAGGYTF.

V is TRBV7-2 and J is TRBJ2-2; TRBD2 matches at 8 bases. From germline, CDR1 is SGHTA and CDR2 FQGNSA. The CDR3 is 18 residues long. The V gene end was trimmed by 10 bases and the J gene end by 0 bases; junction bases not matched to a gene: 16. The CDR3 sequence is CATFLRGGFVPNTGELFF. The CDR3 region has the DNA TGTGCCACCTTTCTACGGGGGGGCTTCGTTCCGAACACCGGGGAGCTGTTTTTT.

The rearrangement uses TRBV7-2 and TRBJ1-1; D not certain. The CDR3 is 15 residues long. V shed 5 bases and J shed 1 base, with 14 bases lying between them. Looked up from germline, CDR1 is SGHTA and CDR2 is FQGNSA. This CDR3 is CASSLMFSSNTEAFF. As DNA, the CDR3 is TGTGCCAGCAGCCTTATGTTTTCGTCGAACACTGAAGCTTTCTTT.

This clone showed up just a few times. The gene calls are TRBV2 and TRBJ1-1, with TRBD1 identical over 7 bases. Germline V gene lookup returns CDR1 SNHLY and CDR2 FYNNEI. This CDR3 region has 16 residues. J lost 1 base, V lost 4 bases, and 9 bases had no gene match. The CDR3 is CASSAGTAVRNTEAFF. The CDR3 DNA reads as TGTGCCAGCAGTGCCGGGACAGCGGTGAGGAACACTGAAGCTTTCTTT.

This sequence joins TRBV9 and TRBJ2-2, with 8 bases lining up with TRBD2. Losses at the gene ends were 4 bases for V and 1 base for J; bases not matched to a gene: 6. The germline gives CDR1 SGDLS, CDR2 YYNGEE. The CDR3 contains 16 residues. As DNA, the CDR3 is TGTGCCAGCAGCCGAAAACTAGCGGAGAACACCGGGGAGCTGTTTTTT. Amino acids: CASSRKLAENTGELFF.

V usage is TRBV7-9 and J usage is TRBJ2-3; 9 bases are shared with TRBD1. V shed 4 bases and J 6 bases; nucleotides not matched to a gene: 8. This CDR3 region has 15 residues. Germline-derived CDR1 and CDR2 are SEHNR and FQNEAQ (reference sequence). CDR3 sequence (DNA): TGTGCCAGCAGCTCTTACAGGGGGCAGTCGGATACGCAGTATTTT. It translates to CASSSYRGQSDTQYF.

The chain uses TRBV10-3 and TRBJ1-1; TRBD1 matches 7 bases. Looked up from germline, CDR1 is ENHRY and CDR2 is SYGVKD. The CDR3 runs to 15 residues. V gave up 0 bases and J gave up 8 bases; unmatched junction bases: 9. The CDR3 loop is CAISESDGRGSEAFF. The CDR3 DNA is TGTGCCATCAGTGAGTCTGATGGCAGGGGGTCCGAAGCTTTCTTT.

This chain links TRBV2 with TRBJ2-7, with 10 positions matching TRBD1. From germline, CDR1 is SNHLY and CDR2 FYNNEI. Losses at the gene ends were 9 bases for V and 4 bases for J; bases not matched to a gene: 6. CDR3 length: 13 amino acids. The DNA for the CDR3 is TGTGCCAGTAAGGACAGGGGGAATTACGAGCAGTACTTC. Its protein product is CASKDRGNYEQYF.

The chain recombines TRBV25-1 with TRBJ1-2; D is unclear. V dropped 1 base and J dropped 4 bases, with 7 bases sitting between them. There are 13 residues in the CDR3. Germline lookup yields CDR1 MGHDK and CDR2 SYGVNS. The CDR3 here is CASSESGIYGYTF. The DNA of the CDR3 is TGTGCCAGCAGTGAATCAGGCATCTATGGCTACACCTTC.

This rearrangement joins TRBV19 to TRBJ1-3; 9 bases fit TRBD1. The CDR3 length is 16 residues. Germline V CDR1 and CDR2: LNHDA, SQIVND (reference sequence). Losses at the gene ends were 4 bases for V and 4 bases for J; bases not matched to a gene: 8. The CDR3 spells CASSSRTGDGGNTIYF. In nucleotides, the CDR3 is TGTGCCAGTAGTAGCCGGACAGGGGACGGCGGAAACACCATATATTTT.

J is TRBJ1-3 and V is TRBV19; unclear D gene. V was shortened by 6 bases and J by 0 bases, with 6 bases between the two germline ends. Germline V lookup: CDR1 LNHDA, CDR2 SQIVND (reference sequence). CDR3 length: 13 residues. The CDR3 reads CASRDFSGNTIYF. The CDR3 DNA reads TGTGCCAGTAGGGACTTCTCTGGAAACACCATATATTTT.

The chain uses TRBV3-1 (or the pseudogene TRBV3-2) and TRBJ2-5, with 7 bases that match TRBD1. V was clipped by 2 bases and J by 2 bases; unmatched bases: 8. The CDR3 loop spans 16 amino acids. Per the germline V gene, CDR1 is LGHDT and CDR2 is YNNKEL (reference sequence). For the CDR3, the DNA is TGTGCCAGCAGCCAACTATCGGGGACAGCTCAAGAGACCCAGTACTTC. Protein: CASSQLSGTAQETQYF.

This clone appeared a single time. V usage is TRBV3-1 (or the pseudogene TRBV3-2) and J usage is TRBJ2-6; 8 positions agree with TRBD1. The CDR3 extends over 17 amino acids. The germline V gene has CDR1 LGHDT and CDR2 YNNKEL (reference sequence). With V trimmed by 4 bases and J by 4 bases, 9 bases remained unmatched. DNA for the CDR3: TGTGCCAGCAGCCCGGCCCAGGGGGCGTGGGGGGCCAACGTCCTGACTTTC. It translates to CASSPAQGAWGANVLTF.

The V gene is TRBV30, the J gene TRBJ2-7, with 8 bases lining up with TRBD1. The germline CDR1 and CDR2 sequences are GTSNPN and SVGIG (reference sequence). This CDR3 is built from 12 residues. V was pared by 7 bases and J by 0 bases, with 2 bases of the junction left unmatched. In DNA, the CDR3 is TGTGCCTACGGACAGGGCTCCTACGAGCAGTACTTC. Encoded protein: CAYGQGSYEQYF. The complete variable domain, with remaining parts taken from reference TRBV30 and TRBJ2-7, reads SQTIHQWPATLVQPVGSPLSLECTVEGTSNPNLYWYRQAAGRGLQLLFYSVGIGQISSEVPQNLSASRPQDRQFILSSKKLLLSDSGFYLCAYGQGSYEQYFGPGTRLTVT.

The chain combines TRBV3-1 (or the pseudogene TRBV3-2) with TRBJ2-1; 7 bases agree with TRBD2. Trimming took 2 bases from V and 9 from J; bases not matched to a gene: 4. CDR3 length: 13 residues. CDR1 is LGHDT and CDR2 is YNNKEL in the germline V gene (reference sequence). The CDR3 DNA sequence: TGTGCCAGCAGCCAATGGGGCGGGGGTGAGCAGTTCTTC. This codes for CASSQWGGGEQFF.

The rearrangement joins TRBV12-3 or TRBV12-4 to TRBJ1-4; D is unclear. Trimming took off 4 bases at V and 6 bases at J, with 6 bases between the two ends. The CDR3 runs 12 residues. This CDR3 is CASSSVDEKLFF. The CDR3 bases are TGTGCCAGCAGTTCCGTCGATGAAAAACTGTTTTTT.

This rearrangement joins TRBV10-3 to TRBJ2-2; D is ambiguous. This CDR3 spans 14 amino acids. V was pared by 3 bases and J by 3 bases, with 8 bases between. In germline, CDR1 is ENHRY, CDR2 SYGVKD. In DNA form, the CDR3 reads TGTGCCATCAGTGACCCCAGGTACACCGGGGAGCTGTTTTTT. Residues: CAISDPRYTGELFF.

CDR3 loop: CSVEDEGQGLYGYTF. In DNA, the CDR3 is TGCAGCGTTGAAGACGAGGGACAGGGGCTCTATGGCTACACCTTC. V is TRBV29-1 and J is TRBJ1-2, with TRBD1 matching over 10 bases. CDR1 is SQVTM, CDR2 ANQGSEA, per germline. Trimming took 0 bases from V and 4 from J; bases not matched to a gene: 5. CDR3 size: 15 residues.

This clone appeared once. The chain employs TRBV11-2 and TRBJ1-2, with a possible D match to TRBD1 (6 bases). The CDR3 sequence is 15 residues long. Trimming shortened V by 5 bases and J by 2 bases, and 15 bases separated the two germline ends. The germline V gene encodes CDR1 SGHAT and CDR2 FQNNGV. In nucleotides, the CDR3 is TGTGCCAGCAGCACCCTCAGGGGCTTCAACTATGGCTACACCTTC. It translates to CASSTLRGFNYGYTF. The complete variable domain, with remaining parts taken from reference TRBV11-2 and TRBJ1-2, reads EAGVAQSPRYKIIEKRQSVAFWCNPISGHATLYWYQQILGQGPKLLIQFQNNGVVDDSQLPKDRFSAERLKGVDSTLKIQPAKLEDSAVYLCASSTLRGFNYGYTFGSGTRLTVV.

The table lists this clone with a few counts. The junction and the germline gene differ at one end; a read error may be behind it. The chain couples TRBV29-1 to TRBJ1-2; maybe TRBD1 (6 bases). The CDR3 loop spans 14 amino acids. Germline CDR1 reads SQVTM; CDR2 reads ANQGSEA. The CDR3, as DNA: TGCAGCGGTGAAGGCGACGGACAGAACTATGGCTACACCTTC. This codes for CSGEGDGQNYGYTF. Supplemented by reference TRBV29-1 and TRBJ1-2, the full variable domain reads SAVISQKPSRDICQRGTSLTIQCQVDSQVTMMFWYRQQPGQSLTLIATANQGSEATYESGFVIDKFPISRPNLTFSTLTVSNMSPEDSSIYLCSGEGDGQNYGYTFGSGTRLTVV.